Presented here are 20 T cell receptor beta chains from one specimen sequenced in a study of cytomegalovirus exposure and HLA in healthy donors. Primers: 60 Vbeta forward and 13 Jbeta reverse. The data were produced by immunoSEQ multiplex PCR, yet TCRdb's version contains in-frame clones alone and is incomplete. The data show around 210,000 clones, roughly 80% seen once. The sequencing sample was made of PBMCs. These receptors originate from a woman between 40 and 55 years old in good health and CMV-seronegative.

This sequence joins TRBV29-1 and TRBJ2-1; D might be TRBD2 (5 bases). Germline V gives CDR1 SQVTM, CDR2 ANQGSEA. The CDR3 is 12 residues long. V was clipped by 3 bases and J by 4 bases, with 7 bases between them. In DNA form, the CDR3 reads TGCAGCGTTGAGTGGACTTACAATGAGCAGTTCTTC. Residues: CSVEWTYNEQFF.

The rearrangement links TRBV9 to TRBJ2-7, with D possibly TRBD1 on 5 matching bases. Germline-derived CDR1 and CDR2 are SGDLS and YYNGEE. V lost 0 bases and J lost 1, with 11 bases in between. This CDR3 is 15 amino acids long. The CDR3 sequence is CASSVGGDSSYEQYF. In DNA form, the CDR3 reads TGTGCCAGCAGCGTAGGGGGCGACTCGTCCTACGAGCAGTACTTC.

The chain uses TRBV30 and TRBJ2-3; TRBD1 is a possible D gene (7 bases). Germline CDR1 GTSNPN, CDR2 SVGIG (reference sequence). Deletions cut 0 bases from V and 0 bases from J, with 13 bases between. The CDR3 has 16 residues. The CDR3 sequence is CAWSVRPGGSTDTQYF. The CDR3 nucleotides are TGTGCCTGGAGTGTACGGCCAGGGGGGAGCACAGATACGCAGTATTTT.

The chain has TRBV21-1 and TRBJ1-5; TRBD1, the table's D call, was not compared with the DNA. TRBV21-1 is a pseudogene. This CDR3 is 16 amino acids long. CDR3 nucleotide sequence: TGTGCCAGCAGCACTTCAAGGGGGCTCGGCAATCAGCCCCAGCATTTT. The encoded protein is CASSTSRGLGNQPQHF.

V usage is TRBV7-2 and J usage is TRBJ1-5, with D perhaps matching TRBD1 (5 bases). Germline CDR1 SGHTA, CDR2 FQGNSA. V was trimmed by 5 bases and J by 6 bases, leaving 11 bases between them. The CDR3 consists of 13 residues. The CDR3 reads CASSPLGGQPQHF. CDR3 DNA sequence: TGTGCCAGCAGCCCCCTCGGGGGTCAGCCCCAGCATTTT.

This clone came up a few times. The CDR3 sequence: CASSLGQATYNEQFF. CDR3 sequence (DNA): TGTGCCAGCAGCTTAGGTCAGGCCACCTACAATGAGCAGTTCTTC. This chain joins TRBV11-2 and TRBJ2-1; D ambiguous. With 1 base removed from V and 2 bases from J, the gap between germline ends came to 9 bases. In germline, CDR1 is SGHAT, CDR2 FQNNGV. This CDR3 comprises 15 residues. The full variable domain, rest sourced from reference TRBV11-2 and TRBJ2-1, is EAGVAQSPRYKIIEKRQSVAFWCNPISGHATLYWYQQILGQGPKLLIQFQNNGVVDDSQLPKDRFSAERLKGVDSTLKIQPAKLEDSAVYLCASSLGQATYNEQFFGPGTRLTVL.

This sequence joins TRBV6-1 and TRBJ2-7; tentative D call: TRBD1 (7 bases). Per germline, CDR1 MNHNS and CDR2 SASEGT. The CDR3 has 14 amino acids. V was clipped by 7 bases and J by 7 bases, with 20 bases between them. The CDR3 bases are TGTGCCAGCACCCCAGGGGGGAGTTTTGGGGAGCAGTACTTC. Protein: CASTPGGSFGEQYF.

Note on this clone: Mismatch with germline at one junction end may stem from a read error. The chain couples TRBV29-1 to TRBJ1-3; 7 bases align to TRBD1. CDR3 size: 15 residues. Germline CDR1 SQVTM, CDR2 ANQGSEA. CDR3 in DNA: TGCAGCGTCGGGGTAACCGGGACAGCTGGAACCACCATATATTTT. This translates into CSVGVTGTAGTTIYF.

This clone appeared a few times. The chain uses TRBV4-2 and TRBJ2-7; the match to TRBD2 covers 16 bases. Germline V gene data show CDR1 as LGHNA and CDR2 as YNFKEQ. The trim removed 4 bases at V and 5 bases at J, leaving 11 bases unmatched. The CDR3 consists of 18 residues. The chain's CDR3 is CASSRGAKGLAGGDEQYF. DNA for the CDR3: TGTGCCAGCAGCCGAGGAGCGAAGGGACTAGCGGGAGGGGACGAGCAGTACTTC.

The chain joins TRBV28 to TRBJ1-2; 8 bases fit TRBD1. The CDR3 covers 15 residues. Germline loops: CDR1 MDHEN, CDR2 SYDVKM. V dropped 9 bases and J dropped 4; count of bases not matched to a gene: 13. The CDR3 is CASQVQGADSYGYTF. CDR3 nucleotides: TGTGCCAGTCAGGTGCAGGGGGCGGATAGCTATGGCTACACCTTC.

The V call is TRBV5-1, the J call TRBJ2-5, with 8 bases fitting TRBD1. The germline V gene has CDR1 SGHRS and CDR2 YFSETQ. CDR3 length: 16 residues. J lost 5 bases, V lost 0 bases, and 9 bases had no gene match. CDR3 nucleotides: TGCGCCAGCAGCTTGGCCCCACAGGGGGTAGGGGAGACCCAGTACTTC. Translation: CASSLAPQGVGETQYF.

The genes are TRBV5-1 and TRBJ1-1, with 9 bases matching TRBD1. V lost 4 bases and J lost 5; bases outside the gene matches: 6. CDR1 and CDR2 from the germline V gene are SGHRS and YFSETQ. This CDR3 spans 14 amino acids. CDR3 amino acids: CASSIGQGITEAFF. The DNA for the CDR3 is TGCGCCAGCAGCATCGGACAGGGGATAACTGAAGCTTTCTTT.

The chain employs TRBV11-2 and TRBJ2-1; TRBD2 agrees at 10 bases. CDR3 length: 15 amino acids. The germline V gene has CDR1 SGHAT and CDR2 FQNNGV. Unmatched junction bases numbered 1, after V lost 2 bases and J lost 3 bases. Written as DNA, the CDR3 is TGTGCCAGCAGCTTACTAGCGGGAGACTACAATGAGCAGTTCTTC. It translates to CASSLLAGDYNEQFF.

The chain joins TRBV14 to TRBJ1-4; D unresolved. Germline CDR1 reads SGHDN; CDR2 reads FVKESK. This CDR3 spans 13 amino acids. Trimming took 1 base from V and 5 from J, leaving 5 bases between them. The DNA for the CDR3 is TGTGCCAGCAGCCAAGGGGCAAATGAAAAACTGTTTTTT. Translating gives CASSQGANEKLFF.

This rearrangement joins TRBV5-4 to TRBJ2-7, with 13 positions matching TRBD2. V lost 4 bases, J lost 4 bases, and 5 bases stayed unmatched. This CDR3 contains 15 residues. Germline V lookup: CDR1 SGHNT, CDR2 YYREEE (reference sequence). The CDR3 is CASSLAGLAGYEQYF. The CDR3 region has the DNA TGTGCCAGCAGCCTAGCGGGACTAGCGGGATACGAGCAGTACTTC.

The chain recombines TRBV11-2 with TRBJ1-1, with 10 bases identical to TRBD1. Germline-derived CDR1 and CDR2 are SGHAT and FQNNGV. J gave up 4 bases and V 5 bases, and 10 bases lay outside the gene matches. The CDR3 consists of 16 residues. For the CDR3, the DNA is TGTGCCAGCAGCCCACGACAGGGGGCGCGGGTCACTGAAGCTTTCTTT. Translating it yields CASSPRQGARVTEAFF. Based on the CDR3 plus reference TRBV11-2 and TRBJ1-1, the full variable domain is EAGVAQSPRYKIIEKRQSVAFWCNPISGHATLYWYQQILGQGPKLLIQFQNNGVVDDSQLPKDRFSAERLKGVDSTLKIQPAKLEDSAVYLCASSPRQGARVTEAFFGQGTRLTVV.

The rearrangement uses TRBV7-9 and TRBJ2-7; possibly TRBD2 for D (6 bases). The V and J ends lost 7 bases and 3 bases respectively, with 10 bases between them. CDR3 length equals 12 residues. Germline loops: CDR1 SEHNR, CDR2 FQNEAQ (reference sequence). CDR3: CASNRGSYEQYF. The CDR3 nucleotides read TGTGCCAGCAACCGGGGGAGCTACGAGCAGTACTTC. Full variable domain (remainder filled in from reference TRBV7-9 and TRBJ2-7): DTGVSQNPRHKITKRGQNVTFRCDPISEHNRLYWYRQTLGQGPEFLTYFQNEAQLEKSRLLSDRFSAERPKGSFSTLEIQRTEQGDSAMYLCASNRGSYEQYFGPGTRLTVT.

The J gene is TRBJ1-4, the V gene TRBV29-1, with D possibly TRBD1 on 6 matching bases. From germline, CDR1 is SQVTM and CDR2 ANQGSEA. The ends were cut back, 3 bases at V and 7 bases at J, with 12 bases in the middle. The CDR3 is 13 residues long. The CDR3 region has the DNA TGCAGCGTTGACAGGGGTACCGGTGAAAAACTGTTTTTT. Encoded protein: CSVDRGTGEKLFF. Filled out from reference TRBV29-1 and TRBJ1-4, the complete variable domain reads SAVISQKPSRDICQRGTSLTIQCQVDSQVTMMFWYRQQPGQSLTLIATANQGSEATYESGFVIDKFPISRPNLTFSTLTVSNMSPEDSSIYLCSVDRGTGEKLFFGSGTQLSVL.

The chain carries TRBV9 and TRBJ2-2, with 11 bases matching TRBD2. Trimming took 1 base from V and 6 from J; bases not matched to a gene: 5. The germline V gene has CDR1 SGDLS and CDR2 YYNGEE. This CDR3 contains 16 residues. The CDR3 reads CASSVLSGRASGELFF. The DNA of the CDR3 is TGTGCCAGCAGCGTACTTAGCGGGAGGGCTTCCGGGGAGCTGTTTTTT.

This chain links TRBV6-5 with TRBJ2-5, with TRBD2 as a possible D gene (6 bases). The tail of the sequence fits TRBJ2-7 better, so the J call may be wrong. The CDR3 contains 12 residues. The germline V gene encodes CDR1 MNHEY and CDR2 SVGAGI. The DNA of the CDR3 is TGTGCCAGCAGGGATGCGGGATACGAGCAGTACTTC. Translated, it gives CASRDAGYEQYF.